Below, 25 T cell receptor beta chains from the same sample are listed, as sequenced in a study of blood T cell repertoires in COVID-19. Measured with immunoSEQ multiplex PCR; TCRdb has only the in-frame clones, and not every one. The sample includes more than 65,000 clones, about 83% of them seen just once. The source material was peripheral blood. Receptors originate from a woman of 80 years or more with active or convalescent COVID-19.

The J gene is TRBJ2-1, the V gene TRBV13; TRBD2 agrees at 7 bases. The CDR3 runs 16 residues. Unmatched junction bases numbered 17, after V lost 5 bases and J lost 10 bases. Germline values: CDR1 PRHDT, CDR2 FYEKMQ (reference sequence). In DNA, the CDR3 is TGTGCCAGCAGCCCCACGGGCGGGAGAAGGACATGGGAGCAGTTCTTC. This translates into CASSPTGGRRTWEQFF.

In this sample, this clone turned up a few times. The chain links TRBV7-8 to TRBJ1-5; D is ambiguous. The germline V and J ends were trimmed by 0 bases and 3 bases, with 6 bases remaining between them. In germline, CDR1 is SGHVS, CDR2 FQNEAQ. CDR3 length equals 14 residues. The CDR3 DNA sequence: TGTGCCAGCAGCTTAGCCTCTAACAATCAGCCCCAGCATTTT. Amino acids: CASSLASNNQPQHF.

The V and J genes are TRBV28 and TRBJ1-4, with 10 bases matching TRBD1. The CDR3 sequence is 15 residues long. Trimming at V came to 2 bases and at J to 6 bases, leaving 3 bases not matched to a gene. Germline assignment: CDR1 MDHEN and CDR2 SYDVKM. CDR3 sequence reads: CASSLPGTGDEKLFF. The CDR3 DNA reads TGTGCCAGCAGTTTACCTGGGACAGGGGATGAAAAACTGTTTTTT.

The J gene is TRBJ2-7, the V gene TRBV6-6; D is possibly TRBD1 (5 bases). The CDR3 is 13 residues long. From germline, CDR1 is MNHNY and CDR2 SVGAGI (reference sequence). The ends were cut back, 6 bases at V and 2 bases at J, with 11 bases in the middle. CDR3 in DNA: TGTGCCAGCAGCCCCCCAGGGACCTACGAGCAGTACTTC. Encoded protein: CASSPPGTYEQYF.

To note about this clone: Germline is not matched at one junction end, which may reflect a read error. This chain uses TRBV13 with TRBJ1-2; no clear D gene. The length of the CDR3 is 15 residues. Germline loops: CDR1 PRHDT, CDR2 FYEKMQ (reference sequence). CDR3 sequence reads: CASRLEKIPPEGYTF. The CDR3 DNA reads as TGTGCCAGCAGGTTAGAAAAGATTCCTCCCGAGGGCTACACCTTC.

The V and J genes are TRBV5-1 and TRBJ1-4; 8 nucleotides align to TRBD1. CDR3 size: 17 residues. The germline V gene has CDR1 SGHRS and CDR2 YFSETQ. Trimming removed 0 bases from V and 8 bases from J; junction bases left unmatched: 12. This CDR3 is CASSLALTTGGGEKLFF. CDR3 DNA sequence: TGCGCCAGCAGCTTGGCCCTAACCACAGGGGGAGGAGAAAAACTGTTTTTT. The whole variable domain, filled in from reference TRBV5-1 and TRBJ1-4, reads KAGVTQTPRYLIKTRGQQVTLSCSPISGHRSVSWYQQTPGQGLQFLFEYFSETQRNKGNFPGRFSGRQFSNSRSEMNVSTLELGDSALYLCASSLALTTGGGEKLFFGSGTQLSVL.

The V gene is TRBV7-2, the J gene TRBJ2-1; tentatively, D is TRBD2 (5 bases). There are 13 residues in the CDR3. CDR1 SGHTA and CDR2 FQGNSA come from the germline V gene. Deletions cut 2 bases from V and 8 bases from J, with 10 bases between. CDR3 DNA sequence: TGTGCCAGCAGCTTAACTAGAAGGTATGAGCAGTTCTTC. This sequence encodes CASSLTRRYEQFF.

V and J are TRBV19 and TRBJ1-5; 9 bases map to TRBD1. From germline, CDR1 is LNHDA and CDR2 SQIVND (reference sequence). The length of the CDR3 is 18 residues. V was clipped by 1 base and J by 2 bases; unmatched bases: 9. CDR3 nucleotide sequence: TGTGCCAGTAGTATAGGCCGGGACAGGGTAATCGGCAATCAGCCCCAGCATTTT. It yields the protein CASSIGRDRVIGNQPQHF.

V usage is TRBV5-4 and J usage is TRBJ2-4; 9 nucleotides match TRBD1. CDR1 and CDR2 from the germline V gene are SGHNT and YYREEE (reference sequence). The CDR3 runs to 13 residues. V gave up 4 bases and J gave up 6 bases; unmatched junction bases: 2. The CDR3 here is CASSMDRGNIQYF. The CDR3 bases are TGTGCCAGCAGCATGGACAGGGGAAACATTCAGTACTTC.

This chain links TRBV6-5 with TRBJ2-7, with TRBD1 matching 8 bases. CDR3 length equals 13 residues. After removal of 5 bases from V and 3 bases from J, the junction contained 3 bases not matched to a gene. CDR1 and CDR2 from the germline V gene are MNHEY and SVGAGI. The CDR3 nucleotides are TGTGCCAGCAGTCGGACAGGGAACTACGAGCAGTACTTC. Amino acids: CASSRTGNYEQYF.

The V gene is TRBV5-1, the J gene TRBJ1-1; 9 bases are a match to TRBD1. Per germline, CDR1 SGHRS and CDR2 YFSETQ. Trimming at V came to 1 base and at J to 2 bases, leaving 0 bases not matched to a gene. This CDR3 region has 14 residues. The CDR3 DNA is TGCGCCAGCAGCTTGACAGGGGGCAACACTGAAGCTTTCTTT. It yields the protein CASSLTGGNTEAFF.

The rearrangement uses TRBV7-2 and TRBJ1-6; D not resolved. With 1 base removed from V and 2 bases from J, the gap between germline ends came to 3 bases. Germline CDR1 SGHTA, CDR2 FQGNSA. The CDR3 consists of 14 residues. The CDR3 here is CASSLGPYNSPLHF. The CDR3 nucleotides read TGTGCCAGCAGCTTAGGGCCCTATAATTCACCCCTCCACTTT.

V usage is TRBV5-1 and J usage is TRBJ1-2, with 7 nucleotides matching TRBD1. The germline V gene has CDR1 SGHRS and CDR2 YFSETQ. The J segment lost 2 bases and the V segment lost 4 bases, leaving 5 bases of the junction unmatched. This CDR3 is 14 amino acids long. The CDR3 protein is CASSVEQGNYGYTF. The CDR3 DNA reads as TGCGCCAGCAGCGTAGAACAGGGGAACTATGGCTACACCTTC.

This chain joins TRBV27 and TRBJ1-2; 8 nucleotides align to TRBD1. Unmatched junction bases numbered 14, after V lost 5 bases and J lost 6 bases. The V gene's germline CDR1 is MNHEY and CDR2 SMNVEV (reference sequence). This CDR3 contains 16 residues. Here the CDR3 DNA reads TGTGCCAGCAGTCCCTCGGACAGGGCGGTTGGGAATGGCTACACCTTC. Translation gives CASSPSDRAVGNGYTF.

This clone showed up just a few times. The CDR3 reads CASRAGKDSPLHF. The CDR3 DNA is TGCGCCAGCAGGGCAGGGAAGGATTCACCCCTCCACTTT. The chain uses TRBV5-1 and TRBJ1-6, with D perhaps matching TRBD1 (5 bases). The length of the CDR3 is 13 residues. The germline CDR1 and CDR2 sequences are SGHRS and YFSETQ. V was trimmed by 5 bases and J by 8 bases, leaving 11 bases between them.

The V call is TRBV10-3, the J call TRBJ2-3; 10 nucleotides match TRBD2. Losses at the gene ends were 6 bases for V and 0 bases for J; bases not matched to a gene: 9. The V gene's germline CDR1 is ENHRY and CDR2 SYGVKD. The CDR3 has 17 amino acids. CDR3 residues: CAIRPAGGQRSTDTQYF. The CDR3 DNA reads as TGTGCCATCAGACCAGCGGGAGGGCAGCGAAGCACAGATACGCAGTATTTT.

The chain carries TRBV19 and TRBJ2-5; D may be TRBD1 (6 bases). Germline values: CDR1 LNHDA, CDR2 SQIVND (reference sequence). The CDR3 consists of 16 residues. V lost 5 bases, J lost 2 bases, and 18 bases lay in between. CDR3 protein: CASSSPGAIAQETQYF. The CDR3 region has the DNA TGTGCCAGTAGTTCTCCAGGGGCGATTGCTCAAGAGACCCAGTACTTC.

This chain uses TRBV18 with TRBJ1-1; a possible D gene is TRBD1 (6 bases). Per germline, CDR1 KGHSH and CDR2 LQKENI. With 0 bases removed from V and 5 bases from J, the gap between germline ends came to 10 bases. This CDR3 has 14 amino acids. CDR3 nucleotide sequence: TGTGCCAGCTCACCACCAGGGGGAAGGACTGAAGCTTTCTTT. Protein product: CASSPPGGRTEAFF.

This rearrangement joins TRBV5-1 to TRBJ2-5; no firm D call. V was cut by 4 bases and J by 5 bases, with 12 bases left in between. This CDR3 has 13 residues. Germline assignment: CDR1 SGHRS and CDR2 YFSETQ. The CDR3 DNA is TGCGCCAGCAGCAAAGCTCCACTGGAGACCCAGTACTTC. This codes for CASSKAPLETQYF.

The CDR3 bases are TGCGCCAGCAGCTTCCGACAGGGTGGGGTCTATGGCTACACCTTC. This sequence encodes CASSFRQGGVYGYTF. This sequence joins TRBV5-1 and TRBJ1-2; 7 bases fit TRBD1. There are 15 residues in the CDR3. Germline lookup yields CDR1 SGHRS and CDR2 YFSETQ. J gave up 4 bases and V 2 bases, and 8 bases lay outside the gene matches.

The rearrangement joins TRBV24-1 to TRBJ1-1; possibly TRBD1 for D (6 bases). CDR1 KGHDR and CDR2 SFDVKD come from the germline V gene. The V gene lost 8 bases and the J gene lost 1 base, with 10 bases spanning the gap. This CDR3 spans 13 amino acids. For the CDR3, the DNA is TGTGCCACCAAGGGGGATGGGAACACTGAAGCTTTCTTT. It is translated as CATKGDGNTEAFF.

A few counts support this clone. The chain couples TRBV5-1 to TRBJ2-7; perhaps TRBD1 as D (6 bases). Germline assignment: CDR1 SGHRS and CDR2 YFSETQ. V lost 0 bases and J 2 bases, leaving 12 bases between the germline ends. This CDR3 has 15 amino acids. The CDR3: CASSLGQGIAYEQYF. The CDR3 DNA sequence: TGCGCCAGCAGCTTGGGGCAGGGGATCGCCTACGAGCAGTACTTC.

Only a few counts were recorded for this clone. This sequence joins TRBV19 and TRBJ1-6, with D tentatively TRBD1 (6 bases). The CDR3 has 13 residues. V lost 8 bases to trimming and J lost 6 bases, with 11 bases between them. Per germline, CDR1 LNHDA and CDR2 SQIVND (reference sequence). Here the CDR3 reads CASQGRGNSPLHF. In DNA form, the CDR3 reads TGTGCCAGTCAGGGGCGCGGTAATTCACCCCTCCACTTT. The whole variable domain, filled in from reference TRBV19 and TRBJ1-6, reads DGGITQSPKYLFRKEGQNVTLSCEQNLNHDAMYWYRQDPGQGLRLIYYSQIVNDFQKGDIAEGYSVSREKKESFPLTVTSAQKNPTAFYLCASQGRGNSPLHFGNGTRLTVT.

The rearrangement joins TRBV29-1 to TRBJ2-5, with D uncertain. This CDR3 has 11 amino acids. CDR1 is SQVTM and CDR2 is ANQGSEA in the germline V gene. Trimming stripped 6 bases from V and 0 bases from J, with 5 bases between. The CDR3 reads CSVAHQETQYF. The CDR3 coding sequence is TGCAGCGTAGCGCACCAAGAGACCCAGTACTTC.

The chain is built from TRBV19 and TRBJ1-2, with D unclear. V was cut by 0 bases and J by 8 bases, with 13 bases left in between. CDR1 LNHDA and CDR2 SQIVND come from the germline V gene (reference sequence). The CDR3 covers 14 residues. The CDR3 DNA follows: TGTGCCAGTAGTATAGATGAGGGAATTGGGGGCTACACCTTC. This sequence encodes CASSIDEGIGGYTF.